Each of the 10 T cell receptor beta chains below was sequenced from the same sample in a study of shared clonotypes between healthy human individuals. Repertoires were generated with immunoSEQ multiplex PCR, while TCRdb's copy carries only in-frame clones and drops some. The table records over a million clones, approximately 78% of them present only once. Specimen: memory CD4+ T cells from PBMCs. The subset: CD45RA-negative fraction. The receptors originated from a young man in good health. Some clones in this sample may be carry-over from other donors' samples.

The rearrangement uses TRBV5-1 and TRBJ2-7, with TRBD2 identical over 9 bases. V shed 1 base, J shed 2 bases, and the junction held 4 bases outside the gene matches. Per germline, CDR1 SGHRS and CDR2 YFSETQ. This CDR3 spans 15 amino acids. As DNA, the CDR3 is TGCGCCAGCAGCTTGACTAGCGGGCAGACCTACGAGCAGTACTTC. Translated, it gives CASSLTSGQTYEQYF.

J is TRBJ2-2 and V is TRBV9, with D maybe TRBD1 (6 bases). V lost 4 bases to trimming and J lost 13 bases, with 20 bases between them. This CDR3 region has 14 residues. CDR1 SGDLS and CDR2 YYNGEE come from the germline V gene. The CDR3 nucleotides are TGTGCCAGCAGCCGAACAGGGTTCTCCGGAGGGCTGTTTTTT. This gives the protein CASSRTGFSGGLFF.

The chain joins TRBV28 to TRBJ2-3; D possibly corresponds to TRBD1 (6 bases). V lost 8 bases, J lost 6 bases, and 18 bases lay in between. CDR1 is MDHEN, CDR2 SYDVKM, per germline. The CDR3 runs to 14 residues. CDR3 DNA: TGTGCCAGCGGGCTTAGGGGGAATTCCGATACGCAGTATTTT. This sequence encodes CASGLRGNSDTQYF. The whole variable domain, filled in from reference TRBV28 and TRBJ2-3, reads DVKVTQSSRYLVKRTGEKVFLECVQDMDHENMFWYRQDPGLGLRLIYFSYDVKMKEKGDIPEGYSVSREKKERFSLILESASTNQTSMYLCASGLRGNSDTQYFGPGTRLTVL.

Of note for this clone: The sample has other DNA sequences that encode this CDR3 too. CDR3 sequence (DNA): TGTGCCAGCAGTGAAGACAGCACAGATACGCAGTATTTT. Translation: CASSEDSTDTQYF. This rearrangement joins TRBV6-1 to TRBJ2-3; D is undetermined. The CDR3 is made up of 13 amino acids. Trimming cost V 1 base and J 0 bases, with 2 bases left between them. Germline V gene lookup returns CDR1 MNHNS and CDR2 SASEGT.

CDR3 nucleotide sequence: TGTGCCACCAGCAGAGGGACAGGGAATCAGCCCCAGCATTTT. Translation: CATSRGTGNQPQHF. V gene TRBV15 combines with J gene TRBJ1-5; 8 bases align to TRBD1. V shed 1 base and J 4 bases; nucleotides not matched to a gene: 0. The CDR3 covers 14 residues. Germline V CDR1 and CDR2: LNHNV, YYDKDF (reference sequence). Full variable domain (rest looked up from reference TRBV15 and TRBJ1-5): DAMVIQNPRYQVTQFGKPVTLSCSQTLNHNVMYWYQQKSSQAPKLLFHYYDKDFNNEADTPDNFQSRRPNTSFCFLDIRSPGLGDTAMYLCATSRGTGNQPQHFGDGTRLSIL.

The rearrangement joins TRBV7-2 to TRBJ2-3, with D unclear. CDR1 is SGHTA and CDR2 is FQGNSA in the germline V gene. The CDR3 contains 13 residues. V was pared by 5 bases and J by 2 bases, with 8 bases between. Here the CDR3 reads CASSPPVTDTQYF. The CDR3 coding sequence is TGTGCCAGCAGCCCCCCCGTCACAGATACGCAGTATTTT.

The chain has TRBV30 and TRBJ2-5; D is uncertain. Trimming shortened V by 0 bases and J by 11 bases, and 10 bases separated the two germline ends. CDR1 and CDR2 from the germline V gene are GTSNPN and SVGIG (reference sequence). This CDR3 has 11 residues. CDR3 sequence (DNA): TGTGCCTGGAGTGTACAAGGCAGACAGTACTTC. Protein: CAWSVQGRQYF.

This clone was counted once. V gene TRBV11-2 combines with J gene TRBJ2-5, with D perhaps given as TRBD1 or TRBD2 (6 bases each). The germline V and J ends were trimmed by 1 base and 5 bases, with 17 bases remaining between them. The CDR3 covers 16 residues. Germline CDR1 reads SGHAT; CDR2 reads FQNNGV. This CDR3 reads CASSLVEGGVAETQYF. The CDR3 bases are TGTGCCAGCAGCTTAGTGGAGGGGGGAGTCGCCGAGACCCAGTACTTC.

V gene TRBV5-1 combines with J gene TRBJ2-6; D not resolved. The length of the CDR3 is 16 residues. CDR1 is SGHRS and CDR2 is YFSETQ in the germline V gene. Trimming pared 0 bases from V and 2 bases from J, leaving 9 bases between. The CDR3 protein is CASSLAAQAGANVLTF. The CDR3 DNA follows: TGCGCCAGCAGCTTGGCCGCCCAGGCTGGGGCCAACGTCCTGACTTTC.

This clone was detected ten times or more. The chain combines TRBV28 with TRBJ1-1; tentatively, D is TRBD1 (6 bases). V lost 7 bases and J 5 bases, leaving 20 bases between the germline ends. Looked up from germline, CDR1 is MDHEN and CDR2 is SYDVKM. CDR3 size: 15 residues. CDR3: CASMRGAPGRTEAFF. The CDR3 coding sequence is TGTGCCAGCATGAGGGGGGCGCCGGGGAGAACTGAAGCTTTCTTT.